This entry concerns a single TCR beta chain. Antigen unknown. Germline CDR1 and CDR2: SNHLY and FYNNEI. There are 15 residues in the CDR3. The V gene end was trimmed by 4 bases and the J gene end by 5 bases; junction bases not matched to a gene: 10. Produced via immunoSEQ multiplex PCR; TCRdb's table is partial and in-frame only. The table records 180,000 or so clones, 88% of them present only once. Pooling was applied to second doses at about 4 or about 12 weeks. The sample comes from a study of T cell responses to AZD1222 COVID-19 vaccine. General study results and limits: Vaccine-related CD4 TCRs covered spike, predominating at 160-218 and 743-854. The donors showed a predominance of white British ancestry and of females, with possible underestimation of clonal diversity.

This TCR came from an adult who received the AZD1222 COVID-19 vaccine. The chain is built from TRBV2 and TRBJ2-7, with TRBD1 matching over 8 bases. Sequencing was performed on peripheral blood, taken 28 days after the second AZD1222 dose. The CDR3 region is CASSGETGVLDEQYF. DNA for the CDR3: TGTGCCAGCAGTGGGGAGACAGGGGTATTGGACGAGCAGTACTTC.